The present TCR beta chain was sequenced within a study of vaccination and CD4 T cells after COVID-19. Cultured CD4+ T cell DNA was sequenced using the Oncomine TCR Beta short-read assay. TCRdb re-called the PCR reads with MiXCR, one entry per CDR3 protein. The sample carries around 26,000 distinct CDR3 sequences, around three fifths recorded once. Treatment in this sample: approximately 11-day PBMC culture with coronavirus spike peptide pools or control peptides (ViraFEST assay). Points on this clonotype: The antigen remains unidentified.

The receptor comes from a human donor who had recovered from COVID-19. The specimen was CD4+ T cells from blood, cultured in vitro.

DNA of the CDR3: TGTGCCACCAGTGGCGGGAGCCCAGATACGCAGTATTTT. Its translation: CATSGGSPDTQYF. This sequence joins TRBV24-1 and TRBJ2-3, with 7 nucleotides matching TRBD2. This CDR3 is built from 13 residues. Germline CDR1 and CDR2: KGHDR and SFDVKD. J was trimmed by 4 bases and V by 5 bases; bases with no gene match: 2.